Shown below are 20 T cell receptor beta chains from a single sample sequenced in a study of cytomegalovirus exposure and HLA in healthy donors. PCR involved 60 Vbeta and 13 Jbeta primers. The method was immunoSEQ multiplex PCR; TCRdb's version includes in-frame clones alone and lacks a portion of them. In all, the sample yields under 150,000 clones. The sample taken for sequencing was PBMCs. These receptors came from a man aged 40-49 years in good health and CMV-seronegative.

The V call is TRBV5-4, the J call TRBJ1-3; 9 nucleotides align to TRBD1. CDR3 length equals 17 residues. CDR1 is SGHNT, CDR2 YYREEE, per germline (reference sequence). V lost 4 bases to trimming and J lost 0 bases; unmatched junction nucleotides: 8. The CDR3 sequence: CASSEDRGALSGNTIYF. The CDR3 region has the DNA TGTGCCAGCAGCGAGGACAGGGGAGCTCTCTCTGGAAACACCATATATTTT.

The chain employs TRBV7-6 and TRBJ1-3; the D is unclear. The CDR3 runs 13 residues. V was trimmed by 5 bases and J by 1 base, leaving 6 bases between them. Germline V gene data show CDR1 as SGHVS and CDR2 as FNYEAQ. The DNA for the CDR3 is TGTGCCAGCAGCCCCGTATCTGGAAACACCATATATTTT. Amino acid sequence: CASSPVSGNTIYF.

The chain links TRBV19 to TRBJ2-7, with 8 bases lining up with TRBD1. The germline V gene has CDR1 LNHDA and CDR2 SQIVND (reference sequence). Unmatched junction bases numbered 1, after V lost 3 bases and J lost 0 bases. This CDR3 contains 14 residues. The CDR3 protein is CASSMDRVSYEQYF. The CDR3, as DNA: TGTGCCAGTAGTATGGACAGGGTCTCCTACGAGCAGTACTTC.

This chain connects TRBV6-1 to TRBJ1-1; the D gene is possibly TRBD1 (6 bases). The germline CDR1 and CDR2 sequences are MNHNS and SASEGT. CDR3 length equals 14 residues. Trimming removed 5 bases at V and 0 bases at J, with 10 bases between. CDR3 amino acids: CASSWTEMNTEAFF. DNA for the CDR3: TGTGCCAGCAGTTGGACAGAGATGAACACTGAAGCTTTCTTT.

V is TRBV5-4 and J is TRBJ2-5, with 8 bases aligning to TRBD2. The CDR3 has 14 amino acids. Germline lookup yields CDR1 SGHNT and CDR2 YYREEE (reference sequence). After removal of 0 bases from V and 5 bases from J, the junction contained 3 bases not matched to a gene. The CDR3 reads CASSLAASGETQYF. The CDR3 DNA sequence: TGTGCCAGCAGCTTGGCGGCTAGCGGGGAGACCCAGTACTTC.

This chain joins TRBV2 and TRBJ2-1; 7 positions match TRBD1. The J segment lost 2 bases and the V segment lost 11 bases, leaving 3 bases of the junction unmatched. There are 12 residues in the CDR3. Germline assignment: CDR1 SNHLY and CDR2 FYNNEI. Written as DNA, the CDR3 is TGTGCCGGGGGACAGACCTACAATGAGCAGTTCTTC. It specifies CAGGQTYNEQFF.

This chain uses TRBV27 with TRBJ1-3, with D possibly matching TRBD1 (6 bases). Trimming pared 4 bases from V and 4 bases from J, leaving 17 bases between. CDR3 length: 16 amino acids. Looked up from germline, CDR1 is MNHEY and CDR2 is SMNVEV (reference sequence). The CDR3 reads CASSSLSTGIGNTIYF. The CDR3 region has the DNA TGTGCCAGCAGTTCATTATCCACAGGGATAGGAAACACCATATATTTT.

V and J are TRBV7-2 and TRBJ2-7; 7 nucleotides line up with TRBD2. The CDR3 runs 16 residues. Germline values: CDR1 SGHTA, CDR2 FQGNSA. V dropped 1 base and J dropped 1; count of bases not matched to a gene: 7. CDR3: CASSLDGGEISYEQYF. Here the CDR3 DNA reads TGTGCCAGCAGCTTAGATGGGGGGGAAATTTCCTACGAGCAGTACTTC.

V and J are TRBV6-1 and TRBJ1-2; TRBD1 agrees at 9 bases. V trimming: 6 bases; J trimming: 8 bases; junction bases outside the gene matches: 7. CDR3 length: 13 amino acids. Germline V lookup: CDR1 MNHNS, CDR2 SASEGT. The CDR3: CASRKQGAQGYTF. The CDR3 DNA reads TGTGCCAGCAGGAAACAGGGGGCGCAGGGCTACACCTTC.

The DNA for the CDR3 is TGCGCCAGCAGCTTGACCGGACAGAAGATCACTGAAGCTTTCTTT. Translated, it gives CASSLTGQKITEAFF. The chain recombines TRBV5-1 with TRBJ1-1; weak D call: TRBD1 (6 bases). This CDR3 spans 15 amino acids. V was trimmed by 1 base and J by 4 bases, leaving 14 bases between them. The germline V gene encodes CDR1 SGHRS and CDR2 YFSETQ.

V usage is TRBV6-5 and J usage is TRBJ1-2; 11 bases agree with TRBD1. The germline V gene encodes CDR1 MNHEY and CDR2 SVGAGI. The CDR3 length is 14 residues. Trimming removed 6 bases from V and 10 bases from J; junction bases left unmatched: 10. CDR3 DNA sequence: TGTGCCAGCAGGAGTCCAGGGACAGGGGGGGACTACACCTTC. It encodes CASRSPGTGGDYTF.

The chain is built from TRBV28 and TRBJ2-3; TRBD2 aligns across 11 bases. Trimming cost V 10 bases and J 3 bases; bases outside gene matches: 15. This CDR3 is built from 17 residues. Germline lookup yields CDR1 MDHEN and CDR2 SYDVKM. CDR3 protein: CATVGIAGGQGTDTQYF. The CDR3 region has the DNA TGTGCCACCGTGGGGATAGCGGGGGGGCAGGGGACAGATACGCAGTATTTT.

The chain combines TRBV14 with TRBJ1-1; D is unresolved. Germline V gene sequence: CDR1 SGHDN, CDR2 FVKESK. V dropped 4 bases and J dropped 1 base, with 4 bases sitting between them. The CDR3 is 12 amino acids. CDR3 in amino acids: CASSPQNTEAFF. The CDR3 nucleotides read TGTGCCAGCAGCCCCCAGAACACTGAAGCTTTCTTT.

The gene calls are TRBV7-3 and TRBJ2-7, with D perhaps TRBD1 (5 bases). The CDR3 runs 13 residues. Germline CDR1 and CDR2: SGHTA and FQGTGA. The V gene lost 6 bases and the J gene lost 1 base, with 10 bases spanning the gap. The CDR3 reads CASSRTSSYEQYF. CDR3 DNA sequence: TGTGCCAGCAGTAGGACAAGTTCCTACGAGCAGTACTTC.

CDR3 sequence reads: CASSSSTSGGLTDTQYF. The CDR3 nucleotides read TGTGCCAGCAGCTCCTCGACTAGCGGGGGGCTCACAGATACGCAGTATTTT. V and J are TRBV5-4 and TRBJ2-3; 13 nucleotides line up with TRBD2. Germline values: CDR1 SGHNT, CDR2 YYREEE (reference sequence). The CDR3 runs 17 residues. The ends lost 3 bases at V and 2 bases at J; junction bases unmatched: 6.

The chain recombines TRBV4-3 with TRBJ1-1; D gene uncertain. V shed 7 bases and J shed 5 bases, with 14 bases lying between them. There are 13 residues in the CDR3. CDR1 is LGHNA and CDR2 is YSLEER in the germline V gene. The DNA of the CDR3 is TGCGCCAGCACTCAGGAGGGAGGAACTGAAGCTTTCTTT. It codes for CASTQEGGTEAFF.

The V and J genes are TRBV6-6 and TRBJ1-4, with 7 bases that match TRBD1. V gave up 6 bases and J gave up 7 bases; unmatched junction bases: 8. The CDR3 is 14 residues long. Germline CDR1 reads MNHNY; CDR2 reads SVGAGI (reference sequence). CDR3 in DNA: TGTGCCAGCAGACTAGGGGGCGAAGGTGAAAAACTGTTTTTT. Translated, it gives CASRLGGEGEKLFF.

The CDR3: CASSLGGVRNTEAFF. The CDR3, as DNA: TGTGCCAGCAGCCTGGGGGGCGTGCGGAACACTGAAGCTTTCTTT. The chain joins TRBV5-4 to TRBJ1-1; TRBD1 is a possible D gene (6 bases). The V end was cut by 4 bases, the J end by 1 base, with 14 bases between. Germline-derived CDR1 and CDR2 are SGHNT and YYREEE (reference sequence). The CDR3 covers 15 residues.

The chain has TRBV9 and TRBJ2-5; 7 bases align to TRBD2. The CDR3 is made up of 14 amino acids. Germline CDR1 SGDLS, CDR2 YYNGEE. With V trimmed by 4 bases and J by 2 bases, 5 bases remained unmatched. The CDR3 nucleotides are TGTGCCAGCAGCTTTACTAGCGCACAAGAGACCCAGTACTTC. As protein: CASSFTSAQETQYF.

The J gene is TRBJ2-5, the V gene TRBV5-1, with 7 bases lining up with TRBD2. CDR3 length: 15 amino acids. Trimming at V came to 5 bases and at J to 1 base, leaving 8 bases not matched to a gene. Germline-derived CDR1 and CDR2 are SGHRS and YFSETQ. The CDR3 loop is CASSILGGTQETQYF. The CDR3 bases are TGCGCCAGCAGTATCCTCGGGGGGACCCAAGAGACCCAGTACTTC.